The clone carrying this T cell receptor beta chain was seen a few times. Treatment here: oral pan-JAK inhibitor, 5-10 mg twice daily. Germline V gene lookup returns CDR1 KGHSH and CDR2 LQKENI. CDR3 length: 14 residues. The V end lost 6 bases, the J end lost 4 bases, and 15 bases lay between the germline ends. Sequencing relied on a cDNA template that was reverse transcribed from extracted RNA. Repertoires were generated with immunoSEQ multiplex PCR, while TCRdb's copy carries only in-frame clones and drops some. The sample lists about 260,000 clones; 60% were seen once. These data are taken from a study of CD8+ T cells in alopecia areata.

This clonotype was obtained from a human donor with alopecia areata. The J gene is TRBJ1-1, the V gene TRBV18; maybe TRBD1 (5 bases). The sample consisted of CD4+ T cells sorted from blood, taken around week 54, from a patient treated with tofacitinib. CDR3 residues: CASSQLGAGTEAFF. CDR3 DNA sequence: TGTGCCAGCTCCCAGTTAGGGGCCGGCACTGAAGCTTTCTTT.